This is a list of T cell receptor beta chains from one sample in a study of blood T cell repertoires in COVID-19. Generated by immunoSEQ multiplex PCR, the TCRdb table keeps only in-frame clones and is missing some. Counted here are around 230,000 clones, 85% to 90% occurring once; the ten biggest clones make up roughly 12%. The sequenced sample was peripheral blood. These receptors were obtained from a man aged 50 to 59 with COVID-19, enrolled during active disease. Both conserved end residues are part of each CDR3. Each record gives: J gene, V gene, D gene, clone size, CDR3 DNA, CDR3 protein. The D gene is left open where the match is weak. Size tells how often a clone was seen (once, few, many) or the class of an expanded clone, and some rows leave it out.

j_call: TRBJ2-1
v_call: TRBV3-1/TRBV3-2
d_call: NA
clone_size: few
cdr3_nt: TGTGCCAGCAGCCAAGTTGCAGGTGAGCAGTTCTTC
cdr3_aa: CASSQVAGEQFF

j_call: TRBJ2-5
v_call: TRBV5-5
d_call: TRBD1
clone_size: once
cdr3_nt: TGTGCCAGCAGCGTTACGGGGACAGTACAAGAGACCCAGTACTTC
cdr3_aa: CASSVTGTVQETQYF

j_call: TRBJ2-4
v_call: TRBV4-2
d_call: TRBD1
clone_size: NA
cdr3_nt: TGTGCCAGCAGCCGTCACGCGGGACAGGGCGGCATTCAGTACTTC
cdr3_aa: CASSRHAGQGGIQYF

j_call: TRBJ1-1
v_call: TRBV4-3
d_call: NA
clone_size: NA
cdr3_nt: TGCGCCAGCAGCCAAGATAGTCCGGACAGTCCCACTGAAGCTTTCTTT
cdr3_aa: CASSQDSPDSPTEAFF

j_call: TRBJ2-3
v_call: TRBV19
d_call: NA
clone_size: NA
cdr3_nt: TGTGCCAGTAGTATAGGCGGCACAGATACGCAGTATTTT
cdr3_aa: CASSIGGTDTQYF

j_call: TRBJ1-6
v_call: TRBV24-1
d_call: TRBD1
clone_size: NA
cdr3_nt: TGTGCCACCAGTGAGGACCGGGACAGGGGGCAAGTTGTTGATTCACCCCTCCACTTT
cdr3_aa: CATSEDRDRGQVVDSPLHF

j_call: TRBJ2-7
v_call: TRBV30
d_call: NA
clone_size: NA
cdr3_nt: TGTGCCTGGAGTTTTTCAGGGATCTCCTACGAGCAGTACTTC
cdr3_aa: CAWSFSGISYEQYF

j_call: TRBJ1-5
v_call: TRBV7-2
d_call: TRBD1
clone_size: NA
cdr3_nt: TGTGCCAGCAGTTCTATGACAGGGGGCTCTCAGCCCCAGCATTTT
cdr3_aa: CASSSMTGGSQPQHF

j_call: TRBJ1-1
v_call: TRBV29-1
d_call: NA
clone_size: once
cdr3_nt: TGCAGCGATCGCGGACAGACTTTCGAAGCTTTCTTT
cdr3_aa: CSDRGQTFEAFF

j_call: TRBJ2-5
v_call: TRBV7-3
d_call: TRBD1
clone_size: NA
cdr3_nt: TGTGCCAGCAGCCAGGGACAGGGGGCTGCCATCGAGACCCAGTACTTC
cdr3_aa: CASSQGQGAAIETQYF

j_call: TRBJ1-1
v_call: TRBV7-3
d_call: NA
clone_size: NA
cdr3_nt: TGTGCCAGCAGCCCCCCAACAGGCCCCAGGGGTGAAGCTTTCTTT
cdr3_aa: CASSPPTGPRGEAFF

j_call: TRBJ1-1
v_call: TRBV7-8
d_call: TRBD1
clone_size: NA
cdr3_nt: TGTGCCAGCAGCTCGCTTACAGGGGAGAACACTGAAGCTTTCTTT
cdr3_aa: CASSSLTGENTEAFF